The 6 T cell receptor beta chains below come from one sample, sequenced in a study of blood T cells in healthy people across ages. It was with a sample-barcoded 5' primer and a J-beta primer mix that a second PCR of roughly 6 to 12 cycles was run. MiXCR, applied by TCRdb to the 5' RACE reads, yields one record per CDR3 protein. Here the sample spans about 900,000 distinct CDR3 sequences, 55% to 65% being singletons. Sequencing was done on a sample of blood. Source of these receptors: a man under 40 in good health.

Here the CDR3 DNA reads TGTGCCAGCAGTATAAGCGGGGCGGCTGGGGCCAACGTCCTGACTTTC. Amino acids: CASSISGAAGANVLTF. The chain uses TRBV12-3 or TRBV12-4 and TRBJ2-6, with 7 bases aligning to TRBD2. This CDR3 has 16 residues. The junction had 6 bases not matched to a gene; V was cut back by 5 bases and J by 2 bases.

V usage is TRBV3-1 and J usage is TRBJ1-5; tentative D call: TRBD1 (5 bases). The CDR3 has 14 residues. CDR1 and CDR2 from the germline V gene are LGHDT and YNNKEL (reference sequence). Trimming pared 4 bases from V and 5 bases from J, leaving 12 bases between. CDR3 in amino acids: CASSPRGSDQPQHF. The DNA for the CDR3 is TGTGCCAGCAGCCCGCGGGGGAGTGATCAGCCCCAGCATTTT.

This clonotype has a single count. This chain links TRBV5-6 with TRBJ2-3; 7 bases align to TRBD1. V trimming: 4 bases; J trimming: 5 bases; junction bases outside the gene matches: 4. The CDR3 covers 13 residues. Germline lookup yields CDR1 SGHDT and CDR2 YYEEEE. The CDR3 coding sequence is TGTGCCAGCAGCCTTACAGGGGAAGATACGCAGTATTTT. It codes for CASSLTGEDTQYF.

The gene calls are TRBV7-3 and TRBJ1-1; D perhaps matches TRBD1 (5 bases). V lost 1 base to trimming and J lost 0 bases, with 15 bases between them. The CDR3 is made up of 17 amino acids. The germline V gene encodes CDR1 SGHTA and CDR2 FQGTGA. In nucleotides, the CDR3 is TGTGCCAGCAGCTTAAACGGCGGACATGGAATGAACACTGAAGCTTTCTTT. It specifies CASSLNGGHGMNTEAFF.

The rearrangement uses TRBV3-1 and TRBJ1-5; TRBD1 might be the D (5 bases). Between the trimmed V and J ends, which lost 0 bases and 0 bases, there was a span of 12 bases. Looked up from germline, CDR1 is LGHDT and CDR2 is YNNKEL (reference sequence). CDR3 length: 17 residues. The CDR3 loop reads CASSQDPDTVSNQPQHF. The CDR3 bases are TGTGCCAGCAGCCAAGATCCGGACACCGTTAGCAATCAGCCCCAGCATTTT.

This chain connects TRBV18 to TRBJ1-6; the D gene is possibly TRBD1 (5 bases). Trimming left V 3 bases short and J 4 bases short, with 19 bases between. The CDR3 consists of 18 residues. Germline V CDR1 and CDR2: KGHSH, LQKENI. CDR3 loop: CASSPKTSRDVYNSPLHF. The DNA for the CDR3 is TGTGCCAGCTCACCCAAAACCAGCAGGGACGTATATAATTCACCCCTCCACTTT.